One T cell receptor beta chain is described in this entry. What it binds is unknown. The data were taken from a study of T cell repertoires in cytomegalovirus infection. Looking at the study overall: Both a matching HLA type and CMV infection were indicated by public TCR beta signatures. Study conclusions and caveats: The ex vivo response was dominated by HLA-C-restricted CMV-specific TCR beta clonotypes. Carriage of CMV together with the relevant HLA was identifiable through cumulative public TCR beta family frequency.

CDR1 and CDR2 from the germline V gene are SGHAT and FQNNGV. This CDR3 is built from 15 residues. Trimming removed 5 bases from V and 2 bases from J; junction bases left unmatched: 5. MiXCR was run by TCRdb on the reads, yielding one entry per CDR3 protein. The sample lists some 6,100 distinct CDR3 sequences; around 49% were seen once. This TCR derives from a human donor in good health (CMV status not recorded). Some clones in this sample may be carry-over from other donors' samples. Sequenced: PBMCs, sequenced either directly or after in vitro stimulation (not recorded which). V usage is TRBV11-2 and J usage is TRBJ2-1; TRBD1 matches 8 bases. The CDR3: CASSPRQGPYNEQFF. In nucleotides, the CDR3 is TGTGCCAGCAGCCCACGACAGGGGCCCTACAATGAGCAGTTCTTC.